These 3 T cell receptor beta chains came from one sample sequenced in a study of blood T cell repertoires in COVID-19. The method was immunoSEQ multiplex PCR; TCRdb's version includes in-frame clones alone and lacks a portion of them. The data show under 150,000 clones, with around 84% seen just once and 10% to 15% held by the top ten. The sequenced material came from peripheral blood. All receptors derive from a man in his sixties with active or convalescent COVID-19.

This clone was counted between two and nine times. The genes are TRBV19 and TRBJ2-7; a possible D gene is TRBD2 (7 bases). Germline lookup yields CDR1 LNHDA and CDR2 SQIVND (reference sequence). Deletions cut 5 bases from V and 0 bases from J, with 17 bases between. The CDR3 loop spans 16 amino acids. The CDR3 region has the DNA TGTGCCAGTAGTCCCAGCGGGACATACTCCTCCTACGAGCAGTACTTC. Translation gives CASSPSGTYSSYEQYF.

V and J are TRBV19 and TRBJ1-6, with 8 bases aligning to TRBD1. This CDR3 spans 18 amino acids. The V gene's germline CDR1 is LNHDA and CDR2 SQIVND (reference sequence). With V trimmed by 2 bases and J by 7 bases, 13 bases remained unmatched. The CDR3: CASSIKAFGAGGNSPLHF. The CDR3 bases are TGTGCCAGTAGTATAAAGGCGTTCGGGGCAGGGGGCAATTCACCCCTCCACTTT.

On this clone itself: The same CDR3 arises from other DNA sequences in this sample as well. The rearrangement uses TRBV7-2 and TRBJ2-7; D unclear. Trimming removed 1 base at V and 6 bases at J, with 4 bases between. This CDR3 is 11 amino acids long. Germline V lookup: CDR1 SGHTA, CDR2 FQGNSA. The CDR3 region is CASSLGAEQYF. For the CDR3, the DNA is TGTGCCAGCAGCTTAGGGGCCGAGCAGTACTTC.